This TCR beta chain originates from a study of blood T cell repertoires in COVID-19. For the study at large: PBMCs, B-cell-depleted T cells, or T cells were the source of the cDNA or gDNA that made up the material.

The CDR3 covers 14 residues. Germline CDR1 ENHRY, CDR2 SYGVKD. Trimming took off 10 bases at V and 2 bases at J, with 15 bases between the two ends. Authors' data handling: Using reference gene primer amplification, nucleated cell counts were estimated. The method was immunoSEQ multiplex PCR; TCRdb's version includes in-frame clones alone and lacks a portion of them. The V and J calls and the clone size are those of that table, but D and trimming were determined from the DNA. This sample has about 140,000 clones, with approximately 87% found just once. This TCR was recovered from a woman in her forties with acute or convalescent COVID-19. Sequencing input: peripheral blood. The rearrangement links TRBV10-3 to TRBJ1-5, with no clear D. CDR3 nucleotides: TGTGCCACGAACGAGGGATTAGGCAATCAGCCCCAGCATTTT. It codes for CATNEGLGNQPQHF.